This T cell receptor beta chain came from a study of Tregs in tolerant kidney transplant recipients. Trimming took 2 bases from V and 0 from J, leaving 7 bases between them. This CDR3 is built from 14 residues. CDR1 ENHRY and CDR2 SYGVKD come from the germline V gene. General study results and limits: The small number of patients limits these findings pending further validation. The most relevant donor-specific Treg TCRbeta repertoire apparently came from expansion with activated donor B cells. Donor-specific Treg expansion exceeded global Treg expansion in tolerant patients, suggesting antigen drive.

As concerns this clone: Antigen: not known.

Profiled with immunoSEQ multiplex PCR; TCRdb holds only in-frame clones, not every one. The sample records about 78,000 clones, approximately 90% being singletons. Thawed PBMCs were FACS-sorted into unstimulated CD4+CD25+CD127- regulatory T cells, CD4+CD25- non-regulatory cells, CD4 and CD8 cells. The gene calls are TRBV10-3 and TRBJ1-1, with no clear D. The sample consisted of Tregs from blood, taken before the transplant. The sequence was collected from a human donor who received a combined kidney and bone marrow transplant. The CDR3 nucleotides read TGTGCCATCAGTGAGCTGGCGATGAACACTGAAGCTTTCTTT. Encoded protein: CAISELAMNTEAFF.